The present TCR beta chain was sequenced within a study of PD-1 blockade in classical Hodgkin lymphoma (dated by TCRdb to about 2020). For context, the study as a whole: Nivolumab dosing was 3 mg/kg intravenously every 2 weeks, continuing until either disease progression or unacceptable toxicity. A peripheral blood immune signature of response to PD-1 blockade in classical Hodgkin lymphoma was defined using TCR beta sequencing and CyTOF.

A note on this clone: The specificity of this receptor is unknown. No clone much larger than this one lies a single base away; base qualities are absent.

The label giving this sample's time point can be read as: cycle 4 day 1 (C4D1), after 6 weeks of nivolumab. All trial patients had relapsed after autologous stem cell transplantation, with cohorts A, B and C differing in prior brentuximab vedotin exposure. The trial cohort included around 56 patients with relapsed/refractory classical Hodgkin lymphoma, and each patient had a best overall response of complete response, partial response or progressive disease. Trial patients were treated with single-agent nivolumab in the multi-cohort phase II CheckMate 205 trial. Best overall response was determined by an independent review committee according to the 2007 International Working Group response criteria. Trial PBMCs were obtained immediately prior to nivolumab initiation (C1D1) and on therapy at cycle 2 day 1 and cycle 4 day 1. Peripheral blood was collected in 8 mL Vacutainer Cell Preparation Tubes, from which PBMCs were isolated by centrifugation and then cryopreserved.

Genomic DNA was extracted with the Qiagen DNeasy kit from unsorted PBMCs and from negatively selected CD4+ and CD8+ fractions. Amplification of TCR beta CDR3 regions was done by immunoSEQ multiplex PCR with primers that anneal to V and J segments. Amplification bias was minimized using a synthetic immune receptor repertoire, and residual bias was removed computationally after sequencing. On the study's bioinformatics: Repertoire diversity was quantified as the Shannon entropy index using custom Python scripts. The unsorted, CD4+ and CD8+ repertoires were each analyzed separately, with the exception of combined analyses, where CD4+ and CD8+ sequences were merged in silico. A clone was considered expanded if an increase in frequency of at least 2-fold after treatment relative to C1D1 was found, and a pseudocount of 0.5 was applied to clones undetected at baseline. Clones with 0 or 1 copy at C1D1 were classified as singleton clones, and clones with 2 or more copies were classified as non-singleton clones. Clones expanded in unsorted samples were annotated as CD4+, CD8+ or unknown by matching protein sequences in sorted samples from the same patient. Wilcoxon tests on paired samples were used to test diversity changes from C1D1 to C4D1. The table was pulled from immuneACCESS by TCRdb, which kept in-frame rearrangements only. Such tables lose some clones; where checked, under half of the loss comes from unresolved V genes, and the rest has no known cause. V, J and clone size derive from that table, while D and trimming were established from the DNA sequence. The sample profile shows some 28,000 clones; roughly 80% of them were found once. Under 20% of the sample is held by the ten biggest clonotypes.

The study at large found these results: The study was limited to a single clinical trial cohort, and causes of repertoire differences, possibly disease activity or prior therapy, remained undefined. Among trial patients, those achieving complete response had baseline diversity similar to that of newly diagnosed patients, while diversity was significantly lower in partial responders and progressors. By C4D1, a significant rise was seen in CD4+ TCR diversity but not in CD8+ TCR diversity (p=0.0027 vs p=0.16), and the rise was most apparent among complete responders (p=0.02). Newly diagnosed patients were reported to have lower baseline TCR diversity than healthy donors, and relapsed/refractory patients were reported to have lower baseline TCR diversity still. Lower diversity was seen in patients whose nivolumab began less than 1 year after ASCT, and these patients were left out of later analyses so that immune reconstitution would not confound the results.

Relative to germline, V is 0 bases shorter and J is 0 bases shorter, with 7 bases between their ends. The CDR3 starts with the cysteine, ends with the phenylalanine, and has 15 residues. CDR3 DNA only is kept here, 45 bases in frame from base 1. The germline V gene supplies CDR1 SGHDT and CDR2 YYEEEE. The receptor's source is a human donor with classical Hodgkin lymphoma. This chain is built from TRBV5-6 and TRBJ1-3, with no confidently assigned D gene. This specimen consisted of peripheral blood mononuclear cells (PBMCs), obtained before the fourth cycle of nivolumab. The DNA reads TGTGCCAGCAGCTTGGCCCCGAGCTCTGGAAACACCATATATTTT. Translation gives CASSLAPSSGNTIYF.